The 4 T cell receptor beta chains reported below all come from one sample, sequenced in a study. TCRdb re-called the 5' RACE reads through MiXCR, storing one row per CDR3 protein. The sample holds about 32,000 distinct CDR3 sequences; approximately 25% are singletons and the top ten take about 4.3%. Sequencing was performed on memory CD4+ T cells sorted from blood. The subset here: memory CD4+ T cells, CD4+CD45RO+CD25-. Receptor source: a female donor with breast cancer.

This clonotype was observed a handful of times. The rearrangement joins TRBV2 to TRBJ2-3, with no clear D. Germline V gives CDR1 SNHLY, CDR2 FYNNEI. The germline V and J ends were trimmed by 7 bases and 0 bases, with 11 bases remaining between them. The CDR3 spans 14 residues. The CDR3 nucleotides read TGTGCCAGCATGGCGCCTTCAAGCACAGATACGCAGTATTTT. It specifies CASMAPSSTDTQYF.

Of note for this clonotype: This sequence may be a read error, since a much larger clone differs from it by one base. The chain is built from TRBV4-1 and TRBJ2-7, with 7 nucleotides matching TRBD1. In germline, CDR1 is MGHRA, CDR2 YSYEKL. The length of the CDR3 is 16 residues. The CDR3 is CASNQVTGTVSYEQYF. CDR3 coding DNA: TGCGCCAGCAACCAAGTTACCGGGACAGTCTCCTACGAGCAGTACTTC.

The chain is built from TRBV7-8 and TRBJ1-6; D remains ambiguous. Per the germline V gene, CDR1 is SGHVS and CDR2 is FQNEAQ. This CDR3 spans 14 amino acids. Trimming shortened V by 2 bases and J by 8 bases, and 10 bases separated the two germline ends. The DNA for the CDR3 is TGTGCCAGCAGCTTATACGCGACGGATTCACCCCTCCACTTT. It is translated as CASSLYATDSPLHF.

V gene TRBV7-9 combines with J gene TRBJ1-4, with D uncertain. The CDR3 extends over 11 amino acids. Germline V lookup: CDR1 SEHNR, CDR2 FQNEAQ (reference sequence). The ends were cut back, 6 bases at V and 7 bases at J, with 6 bases in the middle. The CDR3 DNA sequence: TGTGCCAGCAGAGTCGGTGAAAAACTGTTTTTT. It encodes CASRVGEKLFF. The variable domain in full, completed from reference TRBV7-9 and TRBJ1-4, reads DTGVSQNPRHKITKRGQNVTFRCDPISEHNRLYWYRQTLGQGPEFLTYFQNEAQLEKSRLLSDRFSAERPKGSFSTLEIQRTEQGDSAMYLCASRVGEKLFFGSGTQLSVL.